Below, 25 T cell receptor beta chains from the same sample are listed, as sequenced in a study of T cell repertoires in cytomegalovirus infection. One entry per CDR3 protein results from TCRdb running MiXCR on the reads. The profile covers roughly 760,000 distinct CDR3 sequences, with under 40% appearing a single time and around 2.8% taken by the ten largest. The sample was PBMCs. The receptor source for this set is a human donor in good health (CMV status not recorded). Some clones in this sample may be carry-over from other donors' samples.

This clonotype was detected only a few times. The chain uses TRBV6-5 and TRBJ2-1, with 16 bases aligning to TRBD2. From germline, CDR1 is MNHEY and CDR2 SVGAGI. This CDR3 has 19 amino acids. Trimming removed 2 bases from V and 4 bases from J; junction bases left unmatched: 8. CDR3: CASSYLGLAGGPSYNEQFF. The CDR3 nucleotides are TGTGCCAGCAGTTACCTGGGACTAGCGGGGGGGCCCAGTTACAATGAGCAGTTCTTC.

The chain uses TRBV5-6 and TRBJ2-7, with D maybe TRBD1 (6 bases). The V and J ends lost 2 bases and 1 base respectively, with 10 bases between them. In germline, CDR1 is SGHDT, CDR2 YYEEEE. The CDR3 contains 14 residues. This CDR3 reads CASSLRDISYEQYF. CDR3 nucleotides: TGTGCCAGCAGCTTAAGGGACATATCCTACGAGCAGTACTTC.

The V gene is TRBV6-1, the J gene TRBJ1-1, with D possibly matching TRBD1 (6 bases). The ends were cut back, 6 bases at V and 8 bases at J, with 10 bases in the middle. The CDR3 is 11 amino acids. Germline V gene data show CDR1 as MNHNS and CDR2 as SASEGT. The CDR3 nucleotides are TGTGCCAGCAGCCAGGGGCTAGAAGCTTTCTTT. This sequence encodes CASSQGLEAFF.

This clonotype was recorded a few times. The J gene is TRBJ2-1, the V gene TRBV19, with 16 nucleotides matching TRBD2. Germline assignment: CDR1 LNHDA and CDR2 SQIVND (reference sequence). The CDR3 covers 19 residues. J lost 6 bases, V lost 7 bases, and 15 bases had no gene match. The DNA of the CDR3 is TGTGCCAGTACCCCCCTGGGACTAGCGGGAGGGCAAGGGCTCAATGAGCAGTTCTTC. This encodes CASTPLGLAGGQGLNEQFF.

This clonotype was picked up a small number of times. The chain employs TRBV6-1 and TRBJ2-7, with TRBD1 matching 9 bases. CDR1 and CDR2 (germline): MNHNS, SASEGT. This CDR3 region has 15 residues. J lost 6 bases, V lost 7 bases, and 13 bases had no gene match. Here the CDR3 DNA reads TGTGCCAGCAAGCACAGGGGGCTGAGCTTTCGCGAGCAGTACTTC. Translated, it gives CASKHRGLSFREQYF.

This clonotype occurred a few times. This chain joins TRBV11-2 and TRBJ2-2; D ambiguous. This CDR3 comprises 15 residues. V was trimmed by 5 bases and J by 2 bases, leaving 12 bases between them. Germline CDR1 is SGHAT and CDR2 is FQNNGV. CDR3 DNA: TGTGCCAGCAGCCCTCCCACCACTAACACCGGGGAGCTGTTTTTT. It encodes CASSPPTTNTGELFF.

The chain recombines TRBV19 with TRBJ2-2, with D perhaps TRBD2 (5 bases). Trimming left V 2 bases short and J 5 bases short, with 15 bases between. Per germline, CDR1 LNHDA and CDR2 SQIVND (reference sequence). The CDR3 length is 16 residues. CDR3 protein: CASSISQRARTGELFF. CDR3 DNA: TGTGCCAGTAGTATAAGTCAGAGGGCCCGGACCGGGGAGCTGTTTTTT.

This clonotype was detected a few times. This chain links TRBV7-6 with TRBJ2-7; 10 bases match TRBD2. The V gene end was trimmed by 4 bases and the J gene end by 6 bases; junction bases not matched to a gene: 6. Per the germline V gene, CDR1 is SGHVS and CDR2 is FNYEAQ. The CDR3 sequence is 14 residues long. As DNA, the CDR3 is TGTGCCAGCAGCTCCCTAGCGGGAGCCCCCGAGCAGTACTTC. As protein: CASSSLAGAPEQYF.

As concerns this clonotype: Given the absence of the conserved phenylalanine or tryptophan at the CDR3 end, a read error is likely. The V gene is TRBV4-1, the J gene TRBJ2-7; D is tentatively TRBD1 or TRBD2 (5 bases each). The germline gives CDR1 MGHRA, CDR2 YSYEKL. CDR3 length: 17 amino acids. The CDR3 DNA reads TGTGCCAGCAGCCAGATAGGTTCGGGACCCTCGTCCTACGAGCAGTACTTA. Protein sequence: CASSQIGSGPSSYEQYL.

This clonotype was found a few times. The chain recombines TRBV6-5 with TRBJ2-2; 13 nucleotides agree with TRBD2. From germline, CDR1 is MNHEY and CDR2 SVGAGI. The J segment lost 4 bases and the V segment lost 5 bases, leaving 13 bases of the junction unmatched. The CDR3 spans 19 residues. In nucleotides, the CDR3 is TGTGCCAGCAGTCTAAACCCCCCTGGACTAGCGGGAGCCACCGGGGAGCTGTTTTTT. Residues: CASSLNPPGLAGATGELFF.

J is TRBJ2-7 and V is TRBV20-1; D possibly corresponds to TRBD2 (5 bases). Germline CDR1 is DFQATT and CDR2 is SNEGSKA (reference sequence). The CDR3 has 13 residues. The V end lost 3 bases, the J end lost 2 bases, and 11 bases lay between the germline ends. The chain's CDR3 is CSASLRGPYEQYF. The CDR3 DNA sequence: TGCAGTGCTAGTTTGCGAGGGCCCTACGAGCAGTACTTC.

In its sample, this clonotype was seen a few times. V gene TRBV19 combines with J gene TRBJ2-7, with D perhaps matching TRBD1 (6 bases). The CDR3 totals 14 residues. Per the germline V gene, CDR1 is LNHDA and CDR2 is SQIVND (reference sequence). Trimming removed 8 bases at V and 3 bases at J, with 17 bases between. The DNA for the CDR3 is TGTGCCAGTGCCCAGGGACACCTTCGCTACGAGCAGTACTTC. It specifies CASAQGHLRYEQYF. The complete variable domain, with remaining parts taken from reference TRBV19 and TRBJ2-7, reads DGGITQSPKYLFRKEGQNVTLSCEQNLNHDAMYWYRQDPGQGLRLIYYSQIVNDFQKGDIAEGYSVSREKKESFPLTVTSAQKNPTAFYLCASAQGHLRYEQYFGPGTRLTVT.

This clonotype has at least ten counts. This chain uses TRBV11-2 with TRBJ1-1; D is unresolved. CDR1 SGHAT and CDR2 FQNNGV come from the germline V gene. Trimming cost V 6 bases and J 0 bases, with 5 bases left between them. This CDR3 region has 12 residues. In DNA, the CDR3 is TGTGCCAGCAGTTTCGTGAACACTGAAGCTTTCTTT. Translation: CASSFVNTEAFF.

CDR3 amino acids: CATRSSRAYGYTF. CDR3 DNA: TGTGCCACCAGGTCGTCGCGGGCCTATGGCTACACCTTC. This rearrangement joins TRBV24-1 to TRBJ1-2; D is undetermined. This CDR3 spans 13 amino acids. Per the germline V gene, CDR1 is KGHDR and CDR2 is SFDVKD. The V and J ends lost 7 bases and 4 bases respectively, with 12 bases between them.

The chain uses TRBV2 and TRBJ1-2; tentative D call: TRBD1 (5 bases). Trimming removed 8 bases from V and 6 bases from J, with 10 bases in between. CDR3 length: 11 residues. The germline V gene encodes CDR1 SNHLY and CDR2 FYNNEI. This CDR3 is CASRGDHGYTF. The CDR3 region has the DNA TGTGCCAGCCGGGGGGACCATGGCTACACCTTC.

This clonotype was seen a few times. The chain employs TRBV6-1 and TRBJ2-7; D is possibly TRBD1 (5 bases). Germline V gene lookup returns CDR1 MNHNS and CDR2 SASEGT. The CDR3 covers 13 residues. Trimming shortened V by 5 bases and J by 6 bases, and 14 bases separated the two germline ends. CDR3 amino acids: CASSYPDSFEQYF. CDR3 nucleotides: TGTGCCAGCAGTTACCCTGACAGTTTCGAGCAGTACTTC.

The chain uses TRBV25-1 and TRBJ1-4; D is possibly TRBD1 (5 bases). The CDR3 contains 16 residues. Germline V gene sequence: CDR1 MGHDK, CDR2 SYGVNS. V lost 3 bases, J lost 8 bases, and 19 bases lay in between. In DNA, the CDR3 is TGTGCCAGCAGTGACCCTTGGACGGGGGGTTCGGAAAAACTGTTTTTT. It codes for CASSDPWTGGSEKLFF. Full variable domain (missing parts from reference TRBV25-1 and TRBJ1-4): EADIYQTPRYLVIGTGKKITLECSQTMGHDKMYWYQQDPGMELHLIHYSYGVNSTEKGDLSSESTVSRIRTEHFPLTLESARPSHTSQYLCASSDPWTGGSEKLFFGSGTQLSVL.

On this clonotype: A much larger clonotype is one base distant, so this may be a read error. The rearrangement uses TRBV7-2 and TRBJ2-2; a weak D match, TRBD1 (7 bases). CDR3 size: 11 residues. In germline, CDR1 is SGHTA, CDR2 FQGNSA. Written as DNA, the CDR3 is TGTGCCAGCAGCTCCAGGGGGGAGATGTTTTTT. Protein: CASSSRGEMFF. Full variable domain (outside the CDR3, taken from reference TRBV7-2 and TRBJ2-2): GAGVSQSPSNKVTEKGKDVELRCDPISGHTALYWYRQSLGQGLEFLIYFQGNSAPDKSGLPSDRFSAERTGGSVSTLTIQRTQQEDSAVYLCASSSRGEMFFGEGSRLTVL.

The chain carries TRBV12-3 or TRBV12-4 and TRBJ2-2; a weak D match, TRBD1 (5 bases). The CDR3 runs to 13 residues. V was clipped by 4 bases and J by 5 bases, with 8 bases between them. The CDR3: CASSSTETGELFF. CDR3 coding DNA: TGTGCCAGCAGTTCGACAGAAACCGGGGAGCTGTTTTTT.

This clonotype was observed a few times. The chain is built from TRBV7-2 and TRBJ2-4, with a possible D match to TRBD1 (6 bases). V gave up 5 bases and J gave up 3 bases, with 8 bases separating them. CDR3 length equals 13 residues. CDR1 and CDR2 from the germline V gene are SGHTA and FQGNSA. CDR3 in amino acids: CASSRDNKNIQYF. In DNA form, the CDR3 reads TGTGCCAGCAGCCGGGACAACAAAAACATTCAGTACTTC.

V is TRBV5-1 and J is TRBJ2-5; D gene uncertain. This CDR3 comprises 15 residues. CDR1 is SGHRS and CDR2 is YFSETQ in the germline V gene. V lost 4 bases and J lost 0, with 13 bases in between. The CDR3 is CASSDDGWYQETQYF. The CDR3 DNA reads TGCGCCAGCAGCGACGACGGTTGGTACCAAGAGACCCAGTACTTC.

This clonotype was seen many times. As DNA, the CDR3 is TGTGCCAGCAGCTTCAGGGGGTCCCAAGAGACCCAGTACTTC. It translates to CASSFRGSQETQYF. The V gene is TRBV7-6, the J gene TRBJ2-5; 7 nucleotides align to TRBD1. The germline gives CDR1 SGHVS, CDR2 FNYEAQ. The V and J ends lost 3 bases and 1 base, in that order; junction bases with no gene match: 2. The CDR3 totals 14 residues.

As for this clonotype: One junction end disagrees with the germline gene, perhaps due to a read error. The V call is TRBV4-1, the J call TRBJ2-5; TRBD2 might be the D (6 bases). The CDR3 totals 17 residues. Germline CDR1 reads MGHRA; CDR2 reads YSYEKL. The CDR3 protein is CASSPPRGWTNQEPPYF. CDR3 DNA sequence: TGTGCCAGCAGCCCACCTCGGGGGTGGACCAATCAAGAGCCCCCGTACTTC.

As concerns this clonotype: The junction shows a germline mismatch at one end, possibly a read error. V and J are TRBV5-1 and TRBJ2-1, with 10 nucleotides matching TRBD2. The CDR3 has 16 amino acids. Per the germline V gene, CDR1 is SGHRS and CDR2 is YFSETQ. CDR3 nucleotide sequence: TGCGCCAGCGTGGAAGGGGCTAGCGGGAGTAACAATGAGCCGTTCTTC. This translates into CASVEGASGSNNEPFF.

This clonotype was counted ten times or more. The V and J genes are TRBV7-2 and TRBJ1-5, with D perhaps TRBD1 (6 bases). Looked up from germline, CDR1 is SGHTA and CDR2 is FQGNSA. The CDR3 is 14 amino acids. Between the trimmed V and J ends, which lost 5 bases and 2 bases, there was a span of 10 bases. The CDR3 protein is CASSIRQGNQPQHF. CDR3 coding DNA: TGTGCCAGCAGCATAAGACAGGGCAATCAGCCCCAGCATTTT.